The 17 T cell receptor beta chains below all came from one sample that was sequenced in a study of blood T cell repertoires in COVID-19. Profiled with immunoSEQ multiplex PCR; TCRdb holds only in-frame clones, not every one. The sample gives some 140,000 clones, about 90% of which show up once; 0.45% to 0.65% is in the top ten. Sample: peripheral blood. These receptors were obtained from a man between 50 and 59 years old with acute or convalescent COVID-19.

In DNA, the CDR3 is TGTGCCAGCAGCTTCTACAGGGGGCCCGAACCCGGGGAGCTGTTTTTT. Translation: CASSFYRGPEPGELFF. This sequence joins TRBV6-2 or TRBV6-3 and TRBJ2-2, with 9 bases that match TRBD1. CDR3 length: 16 residues. The V and J ends lost 6 bases and 6 bases, in that order; junction bases with no gene match: 11. Germline loops: CDR1 MNHEY, CDR2 SVGEGT.

V is TRBV5-1 and J is TRBJ2-3, with 7 bases fitting TRBD2. Trimming removed 0 bases from V and 6 bases from J; junction bases left unmatched: 7. Per the germline V gene, CDR1 is SGHRS and CDR2 is YFSETQ. The CDR3 extends over 15 amino acids. The CDR3 sequence: CASSLGDYPGDTQYF. The CDR3 DNA sequence: TGCGCCAGCAGCTTGGGGGACTACCCCGGGGATACGCAGTATTTT.

The rearrangement joins TRBV7-9 to TRBJ1-3; D ambiguous. CDR3 length: 15 residues. V was shortened by 1 base and J by 4 bases, with 11 bases between the two germline ends. Germline-derived CDR1 and CDR2 are SEHNR and FQNEAQ (reference sequence). The CDR3 region is CASSLGEGAGNTIYF. CDR3 nucleotides: TGTGCCAGCAGCTTAGGAGAGGGCGCCGGAAACACCATATATTTT.

This clone was observed a single time. The rearrangement uses TRBV5-6 and TRBJ1-3; D ambiguous. Trimming removed 2 bases at V and 14 bases at J, with 11 bases between. From germline, CDR1 is SGHDT and CDR2 YYEEEE. CDR3 length: 11 residues. The CDR3 sequence: CASSLEASVYF. CDR3 nucleotides: TGTGCCAGCAGCTTAGAGGCGTCGGTATATTTT.

Turning to this clone: One junction end disagrees with the germline gene, perhaps due to a read error. The chain employs TRBV7-2 and TRBJ2-1; 9 bases are a match to TRBD2. CDR1 SGHTA and CDR2 FQGNSA come from the germline V gene. This CDR3 has 16 residues. Written as DNA, the CDR3 is TGTGCCAGCAGCTTATTCAGTCTAGCGGGGTACACTGAGCAGTTCTTC. This encodes CASSLFSLAGYTEQFF. Full variable domain (remainder filled in from reference TRBV7-2 and TRBJ2-1): GAGVSQSPSNKVTEKGKDVELRCDPISGHTALYWYRQSLGQGLEFLIYFQGNSAPDKSGLPSDRFSAERTGGSVSTLTIQRTQQEDSAVYLCASSLFSLAGYTEQFFGPGTRLTVL.

V and J are TRBV5-1 and TRBJ2-2; D might be TRBD1 (6 bases). Trimming shortened V by 7 bases and J by 3 bases, and 7 bases separated the two germline ends. There are 12 residues in the CDR3. Germline loops: CDR1 SGHRS, CDR2 YFSETQ. The CDR3 DNA reads TGCGCCAGCTCAGGGGACACCGGGGAGCTGTTTTTT. Protein: CASSGDTGELFF.

Details on this clone: One end of the junction is discordant with germline, which a read error may explain. The chain couples TRBV27 to TRBJ2-2; possible D gene TRBD2, 5 bases. Germline V gene sequence: CDR1 MNHEY, CDR2 SMNVEV (reference sequence). The CDR3 has 15 residues. CDR3 region: CASSRPGSKTGELFF. The CDR3 DNA reads as TGTGCCAGCAGTCGCCCGGGGTCGAAGACCGGGGAGCTGTTTTTT.

This clone appeared once. The rearrangement links TRBV14 to TRBJ1-1; 7 nucleotides line up with TRBD1. V was clipped by 4 bases and J by 3 bases; unmatched bases: 2. The germline CDR1 and CDR2 sequences are SGHDN and FVKESK. The CDR3 sequence is 13 residues long. The CDR3 sequence: CASSLGQYTEAFF. DNA of the CDR3: TGTGCCAGCAGCCTGGGACAGTACACTGAAGCTTTCTTT. Filled out from reference TRBV14 and TRBJ1-1, the complete variable domain reads EAGVTQFPSHSVIEKGQTVTLRCDPISGHDNLYWYRRVMGKEIKFLLHFVKESKQDESGMPNNRFLAERTGGTYSTLKVQPAELEDSGVYFCASSLGQYTEAFFGQGTRLTVV.

The gene calls are TRBV5-4 and TRBJ2-5; 9 bases align to TRBD1. The CDR3 length is 15 residues. Germline values: CDR1 SGHNT, CDR2 YYREEE (reference sequence). After removal of 2 bases from V and 2 bases from J, the junction contained 4 bases not matched to a gene. The CDR3 spells CASSFSGQGQETQYF. CDR3 DNA sequence: TGTGCCAGCAGCTTTTCGGGACAGGGACAAGAGACCCAGTACTTC.

The V gene is TRBV27, the J gene TRBJ1-5; D is possibly TRBD1 (5 bases). Germline V lookup: CDR1 MNHEY, CDR2 SMNVEV (reference sequence). This CDR3 contains 15 residues. The V end was cut by 7 bases, the J end by 1 base, with 14 bases between. In nucleotides, the CDR3 is TGTGCCAGCACCCCTATGGGGGGAAGCAATCAGCCCCAGCATTTT. Its translation: CASTPMGGSNQPQHF.

The chain combines TRBV2 with TRBJ1-3; 9 bases are a match to TRBD1. CDR1 SNHLY and CDR2 FYNNEI come from the germline V gene. This CDR3 comprises 17 residues. V lost 6 bases to trimming and J lost 0 bases; unmatched junction nucleotides: 9. CDR3 amino acids: CASRDIGTGTSGNTIYF. CDR3 nucleotide sequence: TGTGCCAGCAGGGACATTGGGACAGGGACCTCTGGAAACACCATATATTTT.

The chain carries TRBV5-1 and TRBJ2-7, with TRBD2 matching over 10 bases. J lost 3 bases, V lost 0 bases, and 6 bases had no gene match. The V gene's germline CDR1 is SGHRS and CDR2 YFSETQ. This CDR3 contains 16 residues. Here the CDR3 DNA reads TGCGCCAGCAGCTTGGGTCCTAGCGGGAGTGGCTACGAGCAGTACTTC. Translation gives CASSLGPSGSGYEQYF.

The chain is built from TRBV10-3 and TRBJ2-1; D might be TRBD2 (6 bases). The CDR3 is 12 residues long. Germline assignment: CDR1 ENHRY and CDR2 SYGVKD. Trimming took 4 bases from V and 5 from J, leaving 6 bases between them. In DNA, the CDR3 is TGTGCCATCAGTGGCGGGAACAATGAGCAGTTCTTC. Translation: CAISGGNNEQFF.

J is TRBJ1-1 and V is TRBV3-1 (or the pseudogene TRBV3-2); 7 bases map to TRBD1. This CDR3 is 13 amino acids long. Germline V lookup: CDR1 LGHDT, CDR2 YNNKEL (reference sequence). V dropped 5 bases and J dropped 7; count of bases not matched to a gene: 7. CDR3 nucleotides: TGTGCCAGCAGCGGGGGGACAGCGGGTGAAGCTTTCTTT. It is translated as CASSGGTAGEAFF.

The CDR3 protein is CASSLYGGGGTEAFF. CDR3 coding DNA: TGTGCCAGCAGTTTATACGGGGGAGGTGGCACTGAAGCTTTCTTT. J is TRBJ1-1 and V is TRBV28, with a weak D call TRBD1 (5 bases). This CDR3 is 15 amino acids long. The V gene lost 1 base and the J gene lost 4 bases, with 13 bases spanning the gap. Looked up from germline, CDR1 is MDHEN and CDR2 is SYDVKM.

This rearrangement joins TRBV6-2 or TRBV6-3 to TRBJ2-1; 8 bases are a match to TRBD1. The CDR3 sequence is 14 residues long. CDR1 is MNHEY, CDR2 SVGEGT, per germline. The junction had 9 bases not matched to a gene; V was cut back by 6 bases and J by 8 bases. CDR3 DNA: TGTGCCAGCAGCCCCAGGGGGCCTTCGGATGAGCAGTTCTTC. Amino acids: CASSPRGPSDEQFF.

CDR3 protein: CASSPRQAREQYF. DNA of the CDR3: TGTGCCAGTAGTCCTCGACAGGCCCGCGAGCAGTACTTC. This chain joins TRBV19 and TRBJ2-7; tentatively, D is TRBD1 (6 bases). Germline lookup yields CDR1 LNHDA and CDR2 SQIVND (reference sequence). V was pared by 5 bases and J by 6 bases, with 14 bases between. The CDR3 consists of 13 residues.